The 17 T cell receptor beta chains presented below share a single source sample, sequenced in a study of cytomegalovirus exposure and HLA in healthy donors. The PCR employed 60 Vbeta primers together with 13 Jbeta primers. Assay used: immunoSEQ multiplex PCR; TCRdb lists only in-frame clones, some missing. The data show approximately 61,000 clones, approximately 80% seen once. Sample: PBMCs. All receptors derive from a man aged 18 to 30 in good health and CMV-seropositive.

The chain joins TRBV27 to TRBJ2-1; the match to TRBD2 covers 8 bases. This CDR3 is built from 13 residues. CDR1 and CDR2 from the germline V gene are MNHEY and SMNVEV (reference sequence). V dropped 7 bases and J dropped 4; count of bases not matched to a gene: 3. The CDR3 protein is CASTPGGYNEQFF. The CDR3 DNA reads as TGTGCCAGCACCCCGGGAGGGTACAATGAGCAGTTCTTC.

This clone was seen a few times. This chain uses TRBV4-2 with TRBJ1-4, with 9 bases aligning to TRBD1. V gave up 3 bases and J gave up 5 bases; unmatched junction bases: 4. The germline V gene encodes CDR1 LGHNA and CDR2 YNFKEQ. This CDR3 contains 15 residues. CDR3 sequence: CASSQSGTGNEKLFF. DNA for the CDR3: TGTGCCAGCAGCCAGAGCGGGACAGGGAATGAAAAACTGTTTTTT.

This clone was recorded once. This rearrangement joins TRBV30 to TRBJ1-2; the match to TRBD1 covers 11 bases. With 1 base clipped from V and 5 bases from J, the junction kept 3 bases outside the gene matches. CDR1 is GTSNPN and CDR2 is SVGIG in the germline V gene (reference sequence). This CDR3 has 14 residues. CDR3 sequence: CAWSADRGPYGYTF. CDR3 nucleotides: TGTGCCTGGAGTGCGGACAGGGGGCCTTATGGCTACACCTTC.

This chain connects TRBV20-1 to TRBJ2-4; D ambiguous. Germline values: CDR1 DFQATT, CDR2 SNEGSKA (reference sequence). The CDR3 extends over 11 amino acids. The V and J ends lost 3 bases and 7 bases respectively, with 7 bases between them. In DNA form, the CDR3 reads TGCAGTGCTAGCCCAGCGAACATTCAGTACTTC. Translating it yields CSASPANIQYF.

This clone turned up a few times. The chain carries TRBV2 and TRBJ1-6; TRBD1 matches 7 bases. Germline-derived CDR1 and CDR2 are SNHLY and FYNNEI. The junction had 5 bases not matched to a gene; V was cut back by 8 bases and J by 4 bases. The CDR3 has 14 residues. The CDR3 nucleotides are TGTGCCAGCGGCGGGACAGCGTATAATTCACCCCTCCACTTT. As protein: CASGGTAYNSPLHF.

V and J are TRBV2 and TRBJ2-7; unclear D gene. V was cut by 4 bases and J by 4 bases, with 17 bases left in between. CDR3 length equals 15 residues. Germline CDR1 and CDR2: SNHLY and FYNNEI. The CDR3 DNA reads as TGTGCCAGCAGTGTAAGACTCGCCAAGACTTACGAGCAGTACTTC. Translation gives CASSVRLAKTYEQYF. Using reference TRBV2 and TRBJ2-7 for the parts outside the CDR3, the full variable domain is EPEVTQTPSHQVTQMGQEVILRCVPISNHLYFYWYRQILGQKVEFLVSFYNNEISEKSEIFDDQFSVERPDGSNFTLKIRSTKLEDSAMYFCASSVRLAKTYEQYFGPGTRLTVT.

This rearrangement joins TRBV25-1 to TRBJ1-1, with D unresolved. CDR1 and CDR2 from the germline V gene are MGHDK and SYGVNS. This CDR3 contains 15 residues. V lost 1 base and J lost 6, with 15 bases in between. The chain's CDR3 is CASSEFGVGRAEAFF. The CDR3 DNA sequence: TGTGCCAGCAGTGAATTCGGCGTGGGGAGGGCTGAAGCTTTCTTT.

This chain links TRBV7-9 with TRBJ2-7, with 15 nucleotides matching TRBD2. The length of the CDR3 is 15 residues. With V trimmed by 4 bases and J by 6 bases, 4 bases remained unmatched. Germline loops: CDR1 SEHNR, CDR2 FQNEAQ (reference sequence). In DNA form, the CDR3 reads TGTGCCAGCAGCTCTGGGACTAGCGGGAGGTCCGAGCAGTACTTC. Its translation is CASSSGTSGRSEQYF.

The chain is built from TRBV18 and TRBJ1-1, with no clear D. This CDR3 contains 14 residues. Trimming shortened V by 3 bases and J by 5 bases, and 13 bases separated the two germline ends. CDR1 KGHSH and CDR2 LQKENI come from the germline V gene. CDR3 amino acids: CASSPGGRGTEAFF. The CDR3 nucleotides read TGTGCCAGCTCACCCGGAGGACGTGGAACTGAAGCTTTCTTT.

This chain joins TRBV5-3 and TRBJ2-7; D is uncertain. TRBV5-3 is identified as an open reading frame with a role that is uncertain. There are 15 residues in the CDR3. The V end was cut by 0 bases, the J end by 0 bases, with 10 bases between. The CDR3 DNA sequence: TGTGCCAGAAGCTTGGGGGCGCCGAGCTCCTACGAGCAGTACTTC. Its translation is CARSLGAPSSYEQYF.

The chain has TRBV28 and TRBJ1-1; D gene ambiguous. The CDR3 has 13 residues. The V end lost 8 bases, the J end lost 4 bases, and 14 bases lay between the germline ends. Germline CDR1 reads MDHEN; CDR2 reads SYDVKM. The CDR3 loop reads CASSSVLATEAFF. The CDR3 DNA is TGTGCCAGCTCAAGCGTTTTGGCCACTGAAGCTTTCTTT.

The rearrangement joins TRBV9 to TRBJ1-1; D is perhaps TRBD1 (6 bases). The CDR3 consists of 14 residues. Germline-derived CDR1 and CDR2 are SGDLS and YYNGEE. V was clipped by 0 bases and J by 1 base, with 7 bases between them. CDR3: CASSVVGQNTEAFF. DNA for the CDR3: TGTGCCAGCAGCGTAGTGGGACAGAACACTGAAGCTTTCTTT.

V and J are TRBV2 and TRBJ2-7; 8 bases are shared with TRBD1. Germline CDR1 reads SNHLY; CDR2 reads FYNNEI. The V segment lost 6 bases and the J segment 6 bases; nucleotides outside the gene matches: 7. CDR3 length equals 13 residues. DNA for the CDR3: TGTGCCAGCAGCCCGTTCGACAGGGGCGAGCAGTACTTC. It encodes CASSPFDRGEQYF.

The DNA of the CDR3 is TGTGCCAGCCGAGGGGCGGGGGGATCGGGCAATCAGCCCCAGCATTTT. Its translation: CASRGAGGSGNQPQHF. The chain couples TRBV6-6 to TRBJ1-5, with a weak D call TRBD1 (5 bases). The germline gives CDR1 MNHNY, CDR2 SVGAGI (reference sequence). V was trimmed by 8 bases and J by 2 bases, leaving 19 bases between them. The CDR3 is made up of 16 amino acids.

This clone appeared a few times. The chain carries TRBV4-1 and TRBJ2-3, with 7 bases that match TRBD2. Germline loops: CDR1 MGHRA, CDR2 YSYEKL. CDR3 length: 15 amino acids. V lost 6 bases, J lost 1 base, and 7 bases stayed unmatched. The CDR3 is CASRLRGLGTDTQYF. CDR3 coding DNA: TGCGCCAGCAGGCTGCGGGGGTTGGGCACAGATACGCAGTATTTT.

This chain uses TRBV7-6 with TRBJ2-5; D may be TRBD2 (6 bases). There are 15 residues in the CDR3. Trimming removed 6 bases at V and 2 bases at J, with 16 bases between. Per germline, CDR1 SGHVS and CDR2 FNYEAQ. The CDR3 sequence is CASSLNLAGQETQYF. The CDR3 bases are TGTGCCAGCAGTCTTAACCTGGCGGGGCAAGAGACCCAGTACTTC. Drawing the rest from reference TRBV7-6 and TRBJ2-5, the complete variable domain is GAGVSQSPRYKVTKRGQDVALRCDPISGHVSLYWYRQALGQGPEFLTYFNYEAQQDKSGLPNDRFSAERPEGSISTLTIQRTEQRDSAMYRCASSLNLAGQETQYFGPGTRLLVL.

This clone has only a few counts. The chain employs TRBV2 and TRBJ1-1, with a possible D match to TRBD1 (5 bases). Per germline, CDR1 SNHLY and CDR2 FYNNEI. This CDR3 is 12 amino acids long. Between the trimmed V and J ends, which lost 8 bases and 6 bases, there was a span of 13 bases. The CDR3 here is CASLAGFAEAFF. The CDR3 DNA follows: TGTGCCAGCTTGGCAGGGTTTGCTGAAGCTTTCTTT.